Below, one T cell receptor beta chain is given with its context. This record belongs to a study of OX40 agonist ivuxolimab in advanced cancers. The data were produced by immunoSEQ multiplex PCR, yet TCRdb's version contains in-frame clones alone and is incomplete. The table shows under 75,000 clones, with about 90% occurring only once. Germline CDR1 and CDR2: SGHAT and FQNNGV. The CDR3 is 16 amino acids. Trimming removed 0 bases at V and 4 bases at J, with 16 bases between. Patients had blood sampled at baseline and again on cycle 4 day 1 and cycle 7 day 1. The source of this sequence is an adult with an advanced solid tumor such as melanoma, head and neck, liver or kidney cancer. The specimen comprised CD4+ or CD8+ T cells sorted from blood, sampled in a trial of the OX40 agonist ivuxolimab. The rearrangement joins TRBV11-2 to TRBJ2-7; no clear D. CDR3 loop: CASSLEYSGFEYEQYF. The DNA for the CDR3 is TGTGCCAGCAGCTTAGAGTACTCGGGCTTTGAATACGAGCAGTACTTC. The whole variable domain, filled in from reference TRBV11-2 and TRBJ2-7, reads EAGVAQSPRYKIIEKRQSVAFWCNPISGHATLYWYQQILGQGPKLLIQFQNNGVVDDSQLPKDRFSAERLKGVDSTLKIQPAKLEDSAVYLCASSLEYSGFEYEQYFGPGTRLTVT.